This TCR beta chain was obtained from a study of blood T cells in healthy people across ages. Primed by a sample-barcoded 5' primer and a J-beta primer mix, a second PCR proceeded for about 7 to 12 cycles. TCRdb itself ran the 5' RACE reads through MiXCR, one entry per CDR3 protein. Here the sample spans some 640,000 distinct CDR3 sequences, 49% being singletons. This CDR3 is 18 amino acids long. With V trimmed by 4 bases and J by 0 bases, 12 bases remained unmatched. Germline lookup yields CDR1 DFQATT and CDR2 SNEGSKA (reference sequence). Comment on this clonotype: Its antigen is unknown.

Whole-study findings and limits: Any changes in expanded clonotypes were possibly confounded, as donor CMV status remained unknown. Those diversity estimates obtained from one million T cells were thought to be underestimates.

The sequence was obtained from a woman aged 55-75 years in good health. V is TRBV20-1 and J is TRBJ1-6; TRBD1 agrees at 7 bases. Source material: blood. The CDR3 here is CSATGTVRVSSYNSPLHF. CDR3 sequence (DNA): TGCAGTGCTACCGGGACAGTCAGGGTAAGCTCCTATAATTCACCCCTCCACTTT.